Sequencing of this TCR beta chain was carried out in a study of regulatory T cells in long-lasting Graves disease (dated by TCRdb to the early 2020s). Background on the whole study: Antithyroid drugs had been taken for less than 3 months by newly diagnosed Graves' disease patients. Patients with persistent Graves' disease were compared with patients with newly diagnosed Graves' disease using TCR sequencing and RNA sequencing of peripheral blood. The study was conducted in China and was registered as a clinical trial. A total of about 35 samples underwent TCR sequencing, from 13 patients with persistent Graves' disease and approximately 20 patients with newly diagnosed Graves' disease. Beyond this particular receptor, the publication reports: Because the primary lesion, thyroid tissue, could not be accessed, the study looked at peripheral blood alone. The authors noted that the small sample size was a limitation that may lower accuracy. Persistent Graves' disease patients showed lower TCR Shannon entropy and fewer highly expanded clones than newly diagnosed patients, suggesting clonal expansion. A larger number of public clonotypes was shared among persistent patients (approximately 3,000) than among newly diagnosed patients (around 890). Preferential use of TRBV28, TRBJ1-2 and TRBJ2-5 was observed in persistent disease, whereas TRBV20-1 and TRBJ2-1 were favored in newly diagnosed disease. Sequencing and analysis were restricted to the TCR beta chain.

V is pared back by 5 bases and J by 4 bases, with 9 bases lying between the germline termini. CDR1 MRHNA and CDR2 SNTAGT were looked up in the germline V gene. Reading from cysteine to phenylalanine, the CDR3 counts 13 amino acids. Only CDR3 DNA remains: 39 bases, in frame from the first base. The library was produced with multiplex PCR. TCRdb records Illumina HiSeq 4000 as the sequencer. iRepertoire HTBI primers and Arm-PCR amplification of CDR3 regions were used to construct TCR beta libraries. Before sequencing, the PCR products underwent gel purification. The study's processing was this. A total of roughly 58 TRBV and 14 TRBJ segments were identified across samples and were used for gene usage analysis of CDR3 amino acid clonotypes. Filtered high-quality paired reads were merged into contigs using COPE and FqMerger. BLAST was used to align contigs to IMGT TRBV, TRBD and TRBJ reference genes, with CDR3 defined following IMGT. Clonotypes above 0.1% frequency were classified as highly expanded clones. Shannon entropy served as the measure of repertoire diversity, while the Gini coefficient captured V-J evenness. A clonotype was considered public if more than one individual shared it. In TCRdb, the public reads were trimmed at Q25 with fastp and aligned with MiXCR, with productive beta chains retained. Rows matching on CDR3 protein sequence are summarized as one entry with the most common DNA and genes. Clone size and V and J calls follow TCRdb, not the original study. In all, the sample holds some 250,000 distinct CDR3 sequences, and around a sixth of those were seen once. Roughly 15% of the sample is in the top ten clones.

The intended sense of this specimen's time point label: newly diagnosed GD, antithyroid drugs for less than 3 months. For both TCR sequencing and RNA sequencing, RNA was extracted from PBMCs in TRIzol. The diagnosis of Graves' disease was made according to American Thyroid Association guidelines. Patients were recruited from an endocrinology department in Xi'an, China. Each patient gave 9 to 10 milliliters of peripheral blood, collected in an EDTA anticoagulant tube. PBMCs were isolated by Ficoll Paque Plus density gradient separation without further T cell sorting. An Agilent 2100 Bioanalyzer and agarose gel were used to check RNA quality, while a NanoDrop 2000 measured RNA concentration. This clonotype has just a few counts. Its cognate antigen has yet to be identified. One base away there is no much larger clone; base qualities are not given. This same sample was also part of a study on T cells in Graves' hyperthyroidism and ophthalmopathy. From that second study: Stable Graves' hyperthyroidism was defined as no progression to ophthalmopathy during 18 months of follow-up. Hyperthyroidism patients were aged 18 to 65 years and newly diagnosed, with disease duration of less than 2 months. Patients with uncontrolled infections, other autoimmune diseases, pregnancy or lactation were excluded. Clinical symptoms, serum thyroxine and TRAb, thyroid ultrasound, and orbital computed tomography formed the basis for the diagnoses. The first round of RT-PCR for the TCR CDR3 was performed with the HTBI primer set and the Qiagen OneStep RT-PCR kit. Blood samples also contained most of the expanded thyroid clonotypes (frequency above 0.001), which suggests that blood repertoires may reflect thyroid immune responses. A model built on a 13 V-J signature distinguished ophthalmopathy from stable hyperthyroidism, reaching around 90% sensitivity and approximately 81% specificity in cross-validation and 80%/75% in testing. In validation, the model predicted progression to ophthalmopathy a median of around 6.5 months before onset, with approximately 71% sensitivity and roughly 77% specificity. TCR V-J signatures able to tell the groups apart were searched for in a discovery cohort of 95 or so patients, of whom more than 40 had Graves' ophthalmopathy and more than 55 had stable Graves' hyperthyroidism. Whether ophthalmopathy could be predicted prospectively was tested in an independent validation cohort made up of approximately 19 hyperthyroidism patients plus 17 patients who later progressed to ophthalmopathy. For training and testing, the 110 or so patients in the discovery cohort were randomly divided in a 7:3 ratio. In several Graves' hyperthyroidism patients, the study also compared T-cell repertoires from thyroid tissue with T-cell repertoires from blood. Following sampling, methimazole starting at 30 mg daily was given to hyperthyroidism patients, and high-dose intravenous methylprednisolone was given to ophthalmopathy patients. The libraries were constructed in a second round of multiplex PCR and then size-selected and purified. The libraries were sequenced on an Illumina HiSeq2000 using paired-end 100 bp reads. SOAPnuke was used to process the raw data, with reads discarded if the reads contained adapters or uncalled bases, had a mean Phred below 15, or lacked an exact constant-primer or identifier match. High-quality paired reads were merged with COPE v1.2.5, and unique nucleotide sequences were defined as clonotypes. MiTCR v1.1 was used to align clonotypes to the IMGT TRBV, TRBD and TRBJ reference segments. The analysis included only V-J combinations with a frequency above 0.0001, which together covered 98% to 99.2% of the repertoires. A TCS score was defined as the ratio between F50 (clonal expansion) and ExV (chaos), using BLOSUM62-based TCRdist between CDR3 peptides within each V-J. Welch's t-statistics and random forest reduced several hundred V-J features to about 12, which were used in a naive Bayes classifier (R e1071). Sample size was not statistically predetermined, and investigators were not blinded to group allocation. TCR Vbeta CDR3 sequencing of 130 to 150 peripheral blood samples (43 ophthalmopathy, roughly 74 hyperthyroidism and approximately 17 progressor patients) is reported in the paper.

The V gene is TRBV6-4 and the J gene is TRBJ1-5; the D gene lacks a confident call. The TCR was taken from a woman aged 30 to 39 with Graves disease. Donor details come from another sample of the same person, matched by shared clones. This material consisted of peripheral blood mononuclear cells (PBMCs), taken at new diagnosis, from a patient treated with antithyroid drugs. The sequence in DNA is TGTGCCAGCAGTCCAGAGCCAAATCAGCCCCAGCATTTT. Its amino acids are CASSPEPNQPQHF.